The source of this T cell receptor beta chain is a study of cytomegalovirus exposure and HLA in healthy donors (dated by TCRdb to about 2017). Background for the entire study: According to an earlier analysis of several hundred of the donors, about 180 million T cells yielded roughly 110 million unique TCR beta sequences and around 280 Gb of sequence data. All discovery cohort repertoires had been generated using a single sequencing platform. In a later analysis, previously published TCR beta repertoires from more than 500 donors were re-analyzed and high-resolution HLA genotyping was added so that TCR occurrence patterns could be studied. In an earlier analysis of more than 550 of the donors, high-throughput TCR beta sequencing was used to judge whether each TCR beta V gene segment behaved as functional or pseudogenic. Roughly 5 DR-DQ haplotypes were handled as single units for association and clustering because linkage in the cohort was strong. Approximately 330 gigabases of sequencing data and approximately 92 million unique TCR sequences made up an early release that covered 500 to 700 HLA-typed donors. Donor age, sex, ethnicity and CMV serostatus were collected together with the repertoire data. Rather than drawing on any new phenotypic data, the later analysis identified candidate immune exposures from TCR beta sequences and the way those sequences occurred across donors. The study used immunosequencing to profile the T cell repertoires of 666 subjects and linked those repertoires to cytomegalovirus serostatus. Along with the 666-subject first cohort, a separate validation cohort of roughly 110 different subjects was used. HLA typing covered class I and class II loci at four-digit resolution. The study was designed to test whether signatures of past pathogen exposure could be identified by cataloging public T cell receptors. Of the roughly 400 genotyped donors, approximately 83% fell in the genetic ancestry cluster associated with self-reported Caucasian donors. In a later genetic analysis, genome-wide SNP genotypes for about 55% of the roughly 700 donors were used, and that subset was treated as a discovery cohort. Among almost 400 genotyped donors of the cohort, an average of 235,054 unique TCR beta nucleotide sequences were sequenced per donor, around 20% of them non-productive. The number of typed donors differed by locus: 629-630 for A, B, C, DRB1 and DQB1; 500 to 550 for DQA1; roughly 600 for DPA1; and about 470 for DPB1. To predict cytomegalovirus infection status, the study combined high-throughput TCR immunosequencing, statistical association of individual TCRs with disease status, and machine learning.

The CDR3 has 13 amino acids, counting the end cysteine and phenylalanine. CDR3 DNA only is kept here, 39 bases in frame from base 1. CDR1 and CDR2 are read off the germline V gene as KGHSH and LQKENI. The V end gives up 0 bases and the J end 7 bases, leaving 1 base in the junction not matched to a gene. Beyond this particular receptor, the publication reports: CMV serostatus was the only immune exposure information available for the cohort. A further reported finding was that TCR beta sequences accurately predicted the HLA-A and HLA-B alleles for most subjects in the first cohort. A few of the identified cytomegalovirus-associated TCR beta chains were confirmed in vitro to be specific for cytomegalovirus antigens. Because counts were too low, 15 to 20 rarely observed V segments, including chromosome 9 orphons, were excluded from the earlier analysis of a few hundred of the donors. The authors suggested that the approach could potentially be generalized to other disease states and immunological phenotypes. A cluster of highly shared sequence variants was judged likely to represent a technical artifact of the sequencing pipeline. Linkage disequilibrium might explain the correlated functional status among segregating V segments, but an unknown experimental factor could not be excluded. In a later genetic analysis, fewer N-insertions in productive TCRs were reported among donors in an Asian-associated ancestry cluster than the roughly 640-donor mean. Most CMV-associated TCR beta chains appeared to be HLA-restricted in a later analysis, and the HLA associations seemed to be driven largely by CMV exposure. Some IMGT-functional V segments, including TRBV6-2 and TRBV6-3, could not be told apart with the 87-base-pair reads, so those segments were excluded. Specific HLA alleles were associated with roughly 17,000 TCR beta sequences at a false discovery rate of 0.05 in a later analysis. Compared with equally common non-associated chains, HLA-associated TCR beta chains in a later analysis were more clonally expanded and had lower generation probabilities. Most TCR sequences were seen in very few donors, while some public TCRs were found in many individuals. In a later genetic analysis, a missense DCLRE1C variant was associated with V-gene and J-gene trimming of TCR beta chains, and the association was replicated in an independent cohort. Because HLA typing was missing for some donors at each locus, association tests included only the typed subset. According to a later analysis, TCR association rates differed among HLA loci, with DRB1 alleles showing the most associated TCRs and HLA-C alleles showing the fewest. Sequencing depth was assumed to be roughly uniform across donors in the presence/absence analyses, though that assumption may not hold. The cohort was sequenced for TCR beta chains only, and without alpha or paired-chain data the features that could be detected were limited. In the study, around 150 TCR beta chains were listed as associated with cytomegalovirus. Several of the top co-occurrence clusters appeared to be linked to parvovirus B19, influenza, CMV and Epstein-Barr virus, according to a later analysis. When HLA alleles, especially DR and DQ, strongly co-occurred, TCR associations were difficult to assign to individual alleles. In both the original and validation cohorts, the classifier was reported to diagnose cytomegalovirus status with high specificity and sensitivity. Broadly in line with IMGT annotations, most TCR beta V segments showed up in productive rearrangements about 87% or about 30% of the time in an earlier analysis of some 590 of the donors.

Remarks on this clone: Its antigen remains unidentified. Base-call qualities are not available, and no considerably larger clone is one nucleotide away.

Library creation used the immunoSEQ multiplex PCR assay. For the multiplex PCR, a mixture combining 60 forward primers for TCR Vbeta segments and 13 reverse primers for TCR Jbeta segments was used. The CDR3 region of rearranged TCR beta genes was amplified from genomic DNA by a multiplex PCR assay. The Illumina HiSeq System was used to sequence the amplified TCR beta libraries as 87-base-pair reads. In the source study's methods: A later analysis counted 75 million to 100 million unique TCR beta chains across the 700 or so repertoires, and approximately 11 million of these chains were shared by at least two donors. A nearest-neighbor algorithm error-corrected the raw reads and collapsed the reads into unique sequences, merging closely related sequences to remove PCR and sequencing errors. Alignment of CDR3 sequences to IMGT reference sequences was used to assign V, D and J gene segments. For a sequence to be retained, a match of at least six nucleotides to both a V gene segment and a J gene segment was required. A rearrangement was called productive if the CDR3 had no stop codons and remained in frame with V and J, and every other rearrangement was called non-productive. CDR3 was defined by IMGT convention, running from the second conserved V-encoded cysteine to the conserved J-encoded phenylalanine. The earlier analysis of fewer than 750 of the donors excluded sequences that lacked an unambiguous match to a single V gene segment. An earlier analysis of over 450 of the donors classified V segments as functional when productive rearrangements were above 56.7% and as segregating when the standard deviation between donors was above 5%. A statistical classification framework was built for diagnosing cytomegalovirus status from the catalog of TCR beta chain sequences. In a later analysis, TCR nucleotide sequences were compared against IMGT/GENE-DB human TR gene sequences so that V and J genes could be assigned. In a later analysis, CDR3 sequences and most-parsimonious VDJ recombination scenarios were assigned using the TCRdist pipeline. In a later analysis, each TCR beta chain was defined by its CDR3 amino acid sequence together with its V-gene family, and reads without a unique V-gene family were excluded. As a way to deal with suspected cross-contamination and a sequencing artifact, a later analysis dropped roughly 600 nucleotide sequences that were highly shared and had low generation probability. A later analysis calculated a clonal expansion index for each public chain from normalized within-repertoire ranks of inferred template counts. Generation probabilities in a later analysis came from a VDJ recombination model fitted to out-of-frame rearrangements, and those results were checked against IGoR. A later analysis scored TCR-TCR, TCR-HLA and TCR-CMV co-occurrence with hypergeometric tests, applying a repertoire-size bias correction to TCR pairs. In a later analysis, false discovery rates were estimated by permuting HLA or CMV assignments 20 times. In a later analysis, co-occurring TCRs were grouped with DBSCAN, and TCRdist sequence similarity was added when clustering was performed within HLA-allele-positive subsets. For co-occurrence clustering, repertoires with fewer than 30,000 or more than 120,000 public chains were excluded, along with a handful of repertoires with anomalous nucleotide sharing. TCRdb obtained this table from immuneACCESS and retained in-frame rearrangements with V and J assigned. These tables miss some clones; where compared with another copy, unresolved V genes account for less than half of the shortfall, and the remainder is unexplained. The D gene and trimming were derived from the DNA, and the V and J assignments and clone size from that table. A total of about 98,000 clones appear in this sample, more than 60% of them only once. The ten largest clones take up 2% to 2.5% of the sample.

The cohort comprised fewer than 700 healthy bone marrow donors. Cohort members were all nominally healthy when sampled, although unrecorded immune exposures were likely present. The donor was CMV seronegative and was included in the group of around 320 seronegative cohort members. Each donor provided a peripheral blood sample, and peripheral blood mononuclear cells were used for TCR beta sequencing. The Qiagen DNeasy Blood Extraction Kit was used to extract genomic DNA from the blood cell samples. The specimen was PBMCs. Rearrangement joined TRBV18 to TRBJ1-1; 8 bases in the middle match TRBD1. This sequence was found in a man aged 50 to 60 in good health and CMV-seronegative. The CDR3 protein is CASSPPGTGEAFF. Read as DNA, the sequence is TGTGCCAGCTCACCACCAGGGACAGGTGAAGCTTTCTTT.